A selection of T cell receptor beta chains follows, all from one sample in a study of PD-1 blockade in classical Hodgkin lymphoma. The protocol was immunoSEQ multiplex PCR, while the TCRdb copy is restricted to in-frame clones and leaves out a portion. In the table there are 100,000 or so clones, about 89% of which are singletons. The source material was peripheral blood mononuclear cells (PBMCs), sampled before the second cycle of nivolumab. These receptors originate from a human donor with classical Hodgkin lymphoma. The CDR3 runs from the conserved cysteine through the conserved F or W. The D gene is left open where the match is weak. Some rows have no size entry. The others give once, few or many, or a class for an expanded clone.

v_call: TRBV4-2
d_call: TRBD2
j_call: TRBJ2-1
clone_size: once
cdr3_nt: TGTGCCAGCAGTCAGACTAGCGGGGATTCCTACAATGAGCAGTTCTTC
cdr3_aa: CASSQTSGDSYNEQFF

v_call: TRBV5-8
d_call: NA
j_call: TRBJ1-5
clone_size: NA
cdr3_nt: TGTGCCAGCAGCTATATTTACGGGACAAGTAATCAGCCCCAGCATTTT
cdr3_aa: CASSYIYGTSNQPQHF

v_call: TRBV13
d_call: TRBD2
j_call: TRBJ2-5
clone_size: NA
cdr3_nt: TGTGCCAGCCACCGGTGGGGGGGAGAGACCCAGTACTTC
cdr3_aa: CASHRWGGETQYF

v_call: TRBV2
d_call: NA
j_call: TRBJ2-3
clone_size: NA
cdr3_nt: TGTGCCAGCAGGGAGTACCTGCGCCTTTTGACAGATACGCAGTATTTT
cdr3_aa: CASREYLRLLTDTQYF

v_call: TRBV27
d_call: TRBD1
j_call: TRBJ2-7
clone_size: NA
cdr3_nt: TGTGCCAGCAGTCCCCTCGGGACAGGGAGGGATAGGGAGCAGTACTTC
cdr3_aa: CASSPLGTGRDREQYF

v_call: TRBV6-5
d_call: TRBD1
j_call: TRBJ1-3
clone_size: once
cdr3_nt: TGTGCCAGCAGTTACGAGACAGGGATCGGAAACACCATATATTTT
cdr3_aa: CASSYETGIGNTIYF

v_call: TRBV5-1
d_call: NA
j_call: TRBJ1-6
clone_size: NA
cdr3_nt: TGCGCCAGCAGCTTGATTCCGGGCGACCATCATTCACCCCTCCACTTT
cdr3_aa: CASSLIPGDHHSPLHF

v_call: TRBV5-1
d_call: NA
j_call: TRBJ1-6
clone_size: NA
cdr3_nt: TGTGCCAGCACCCGCCCAGGAGGATCACCCCTCCACTTT
cdr3_aa: CASTRPGGSPLHF

v_call: TRBV27
d_call: TRBD1
j_call: TRBJ2-3
clone_size: NA
cdr3_nt: TGTGCCAGCAGTTTGTCCAGGGGGCGATTCACAGATACGCAGTATTTT
cdr3_aa: CASSLSRGRFTDTQYF

v_call: TRBV7-2
d_call: NA
j_call: TRBJ1-3
clone_size: NA
cdr3_nt: TGTGCCAGCAGCTTAAGACAGGCTGGAAACACCATATATTTT
cdr3_aa: CASSLRQAGNTIYF

v_call: TRBV18
d_call: TRBD1
j_call: TRBJ1-5
clone_size: NA
cdr3_nt: TGTGCCAGCTCGGACAGGTATAGCAATCAGCCCCAGCATTTT
cdr3_aa: CASSDRYSNQPQHF

v_call: TRBV19
d_call: NA
j_call: TRBJ2-7
clone_size: NA
cdr3_nt: TGTGCCAGTAGTAAAGTACCGGTTACCTACGAGCAGTACTTC
cdr3_aa: CASSKVPVTYEQYF

v_call: TRBV29-1
d_call: NA
j_call: TRBJ1-1
clone_size: NA
cdr3_nt: TGCAGCGTGGACCCGGGGAACACTGAAGCTTTCTTT
cdr3_aa: CSVDPGNTEAFF

v_call: TRBV30
d_call: TRBD2
j_call: TRBJ2-5
clone_size: NA
cdr3_nt: TGTGCCTGGCAGGGCGGGGGAGAAGTAGAGCAAGAGACCCAGTACTTC
cdr3_aa: CAWQGGGEVEQETQYF

v_call: TRBV30
d_call: TRBD1
j_call: TRBJ2-1
clone_size: NA
cdr3_nt: TGTGCCTCCCGGGACAGGGGGATGGATGAGCAGTTCTTC
cdr3_aa: CASRDRGMDEQFF

v_call: TRBV5-1
d_call: NA
j_call: TRBJ2-3
clone_size: NA
cdr3_nt: TGCGCCAGCAGCTTGGTTTCAGGGTCCATAGATACGCAGTATTTT
cdr3_aa: CASSLVSGSIDTQYF

v_call: TRBV27
d_call: NA
j_call: TRBJ1-2
clone_size: few
cdr3_nt: TGTGCCAGCAGTCCACAGCCCGTTGAAGGCTATGGCTACACCTTC
cdr3_aa: CASSPQPVEGYGYTF

v_call: TRBV5-3
d_call: NA
j_call: TRBJ1-5
clone_size: NA
cdr3_nt: TGTGCCAGAAGCTTGCGTGATCAGCCCCAGCATTTT
cdr3_aa: CARSLRDQPQHF

v_call: TRBV6-4
d_call: NA
j_call: TRBJ2-3
clone_size: NA
cdr3_nt: TGTGCCAGCAGTTCATCAGGGGTCAGTAGAGATACGCAGTATTTT
cdr3_aa: CASSSSGVSRDTQYF

v_call: TRBV18
d_call: NA
j_call: TRBJ1-3
clone_size: NA
cdr3_nt: TGTGCCAGCTCACAGACGAGGGGGGACACCATATATTTT
cdr3_aa: CASSQTRGDTIYF

v_call: TRBV5-8
d_call: NA
j_call: TRBJ1-4
clone_size: NA
cdr3_nt: TGTGCCAGCAGCTTGGCCCGAGAAAAACTGTTTTTT
cdr3_aa: CASSLAREKLFF

v_call: TRBV9
d_call: TRBD2
j_call: TRBJ2-3
clone_size: NA
cdr3_nt: TGTGCCAGCAGCGTAGCGGGGGGAAACACAGATACGCAGTATTTT
cdr3_aa: CASSVAGGNTDTQYF

v_call: TRBV13
d_call: NA
j_call: TRBJ1-1
clone_size: once
cdr3_nt: TGTGCCAGCAGCCCTCGCGGCGCGATGTGGACTGAAGCTTTCTTT
cdr3_aa: CASSPRGAMWTEAFF

v_call: TRBV21-1
d_call: NA
j_call: TRBJ1-2
clone_size: NA
cdr3_nt: TGTGCCAGCAAGGGGACGGACGACAACTATGGCTACACCTTC
cdr3_aa: CASKGTDDNYGYTF

v_call: TRBV5-1
d_call: TRBD1
j_call: TRBJ2-7
clone_size: once
cdr3_nt: TGCGCCAGCAGCTTGGCGGCCGGGACAGGGGGGTACGAGCAGTACTTC
cdr3_aa: CASSLAAGTGGYEQYF